The 26 T cell receptor beta chains presented below share a single source sample, sequenced in a study of T cells in Graves' hyperthyroidism and ophthalmopathy. RNA transcripts were the template for amplifying TCR beta CDR3 regions. HTBI primers drove first-round RT-PCR of the TCR CDR3. Via MiXCR, TCRdb re-called the multiplex PCR reads, giving one row per CDR3 protein. The sample records 300,000 or so distinct CDR3 sequences, 16% being singletons. Sequences were obtained from blood. Receptors originate from a man aged 25 to 40 with Graves' hyperthyroidism.

Many counts were recorded for this clonotype. The chain combines TRBV12-3 or TRBV12-4 with TRBJ2-1; 9 nucleotides match TRBD2. With 1 base clipped from V and 3 bases from J, the junction kept 4 bases outside the gene matches. The CDR3 sequence is 16 residues long. CDR3 nucleotide sequence: TGTGCCAGCAGTTTAGGCGGGAGGGCCGACTACAATGAGCAGTTCTTC. This codes for CASSLGGRADYNEQFF.

This clonotype was seen only a few times. This rearrangement joins TRBV5-8 to TRBJ2-3; D ambiguous. V was cut by 2 bases and J by 2 bases, with 12 bases left in between. CDR1 and CDR2 from the germline V gene are SGHTS and YDEGEE. This CDR3 spans 15 amino acids. CDR3 DNA: TGTGCCAGCAGCTTCCCGCCTGCCCTCACAGATACGCAGTATTTT. Amino acids: CASSFPPALTDTQYF.

This clonotype was counted only a few times. This chain joins TRBV7-8 and TRBJ2-5, with 7 bases aligning to TRBD2. The CDR3 has 14 amino acids. The V gene's germline CDR1 is SGHVS and CDR2 FQNEAQ. The ends lost 4 bases at V and 0 bases at J; junction bases unmatched: 2. CDR3 residues: CASSSGLDQETQYF. CDR3 nucleotides: TGTGCCAGCAGCTCCGGACTAGACCAAGAGACCCAGTACTTC.

This clonotype was observed at least ten times. This rearrangement joins TRBV30 to TRBJ2-3; D remains unclear. Per germline, CDR1 GTSNPN and CDR2 SVGIG (reference sequence). The CDR3 extends over 14 amino acids. Trimming took 0 bases from V and 6 from J, leaving 13 bases between them. In DNA form, the CDR3 reads TGTGCCTGGAGTGTACCCGGAGTTCCGGATACGCAGTATTTT. Translation: CAWSVPGVPDTQYF. The variable domain in full, with the rest retrieved from reference TRBV30 and TRBJ2-3, is SQTIHQWPATLVQPVGSPLSLECTVEGTSNPNLYWYRQAAGRGLQLLFYSVGIGQISSEVPQNLSASRPQDRQFILSSKKLLLSDSGFYLCAWSVPGVPDTQYFGPGTRLTVL.

This clonotype has more than one count but fewer than ten. The DNA of the CDR3 is TGTGCCAGCAGCCCAGGACCCCCTCTTACCTACGAGCAGTACTTC. Its protein product is CASSPGPPLTYEQYF. This chain links TRBV6-1 with TRBJ2-7; D is ambiguous. CDR1 and CDR2 (germline): MNHNS, SASEGT. The V end was cut by 6 bases, the J end by 2 bases, with 17 bases between. This CDR3 contains 15 residues.

The chain uses TRBV4-1 and TRBJ1-2; TRBD1 aligns across 8 bases. The CDR3 is 15 residues long. V gave up 1 base and J gave up 7 bases; unmatched junction bases: 8. Germline-derived CDR1 and CDR2 are MGHRA and YSYEKL. Here the CDR3 reads CASSQAADRGFGYTF. CDR3 sequence (DNA): TGCGCCAGCAGCCAAGCGGCTGACAGGGGATTTGGCTACACCTTC.

V usage is TRBV7-9 and J usage is TRBJ2-7, with D unclear. V was trimmed by 5 bases and J by 6 bases, leaving 14 bases between them. Germline loops: CDR1 SEHNR, CDR2 FQNEAQ (reference sequence). The CDR3 loop spans 13 amino acids. The CDR3 protein is CASSPVAVPEQYF. The DNA for the CDR3 is TGTGCCAGCAGCCCAGTTGCAGTGCCCGAGCAGTACTTC.

V is TRBV30 and J is TRBJ1-4; D uncertain. V was pared by 3 bases and J by 0 bases, with 11 bases between. The germline V gene encodes CDR1 GTSNPN and CDR2 SVGIG (reference sequence). This CDR3 has 15 residues. In nucleotides, the CDR3 is TGTGCCTGGAGGGACCCTAGAACAACTAATGAAAAACTGTTTTTT. Its translation is CAWRDPRTTNEKLFF.

Ten or more counts support this clonotype. The rearrangement links TRBV7-6 to TRBJ2-5; perhaps TRBD1 as D (6 bases). CDR3 size: 16 residues. V lost 2 bases to trimming and J lost 4 bases, with 17 bases between them. CDR1 is SGHVS and CDR2 is FNYEAQ in the germline V gene. This CDR3 is CASSLRAGVGRETQYF. The CDR3 nucleotides are TGTGCCAGCAGCTTAAGGGCAGGGGTTGGTCGAGAGACCCAGTACTTC.

With regard to this clonotype: A single base separates this from a much larger clone, so it may be a read error. The genes are TRBV5-4 and TRBJ1-1, with 7 bases that match TRBD1. Germline CDR1 reads SGHNT; CDR2 reads YYREEE (reference sequence). CDR3 size: 15 residues. The CDR3: CASSSPPQGGTEGFF. CDR3 DNA: TGTGCCAGCAGCTCCCCGCCGCAGGGGGGGACTGAAGGTTTCTTT.

On this clonotype itself: One end of the junction is discordant with germline, which a read error may explain. The J gene is TRBJ2-7, the V gene TRBV20-1, with D unclear. Germline V gives CDR1 DFQATT, CDR2 SNEGSKA (reference sequence). The CDR3 runs to 13 residues. CDR3 in DNA: TGCAGTGCTAGCGCCCTCGCCCTCTACGAGCTGTACTTC. Encoded protein: CSASALALYELYF.

The chain joins TRBV4-1 to TRBJ1-2, with D possibly TRBD1 on 5 matching bases. The ends were cut back, 4 bases at V and 4 bases at J, with 13 bases in the middle. The CDR3 covers 14 residues. CDR1 and CDR2 from the germline V gene are MGHRA and YSYEKL. The CDR3 DNA reads TGCGCCAGCAGCCCCGCAAGGGGCGTCTATGGCTACACCTTC. It is translated as CASSPARGVYGYTF.

This clonotype has just a few counts. The junction does not match germline at one end; this may be a read error. The chain carries TRBV11-2 and TRBJ2-7; TRBD1 is a possible D gene (5 bases). Per germline, CDR1 SGHAT and CDR2 FQNNGV. This CDR3 has 15 residues. The CDR3 loop is CASSLGDGRGYELYF. In nucleotides, the CDR3 is TGTGCCAGCAGCTTAGGTGATGGTAGGGGCTACGAGCTGTACTTC.

The chain recombines TRBV20-1 with TRBJ2-3; weak D call: TRBD2 (5 bases). Trimming stripped 1 base from V and 2 bases from J, with 10 bases between. This CDR3 contains 14 residues. In germline, CDR1 is DFQATT, CDR2 SNEGSKA (reference sequence). The CDR3 loop is CSARVTGNTDTQYF. CDR3 in DNA: TGCAGTGCTAGAGTTACCGGGAACACAGATACGCAGTATTTT.

This clonotype was counted between two and nine times. J is TRBJ1-6 and V is TRBV6-1; D perhaps matches TRBD1 (5 bases). The CDR3 has 13 residues. V lost 3 bases and J lost 10, with 10 bases in between. Germline lookup yields CDR1 MNHNS and CDR2 SASEGT. CDR3 bases: TGTGCCAGCAGTGATCGGGGGACCTCACCCCTCCACTTT. Amino acid sequence: CASSDRGTSPLHF.

This clonotype has only one observation. V usage is TRBV3-1 and J usage is TRBJ1-1, with a weak D call TRBD1 (5 bases). The germline gives CDR1 LGHDT, CDR2 YNNKEL (reference sequence). V shed 3 bases and J shed 3 bases, with 8 bases lying between them. The CDR3 is 13 residues long. CDR3 sequence (DNA): TGTGCCAGCAGCCACCAGACAGACACTGAAGCTTTCTTT. The encoded protein is CASSHQTDTEAFF. Together with reference TRBV3-1 and TRBJ1-1, the CDR3 gives the full variable domain: DTAVSQTPKYLVTQMGNDKSIKCEQNLGHDTMYWYKQDSKKFLKIMFSYNNKELIINETVPNRFSPKSPDKAHLNLHINSLELGDSAVYFCASSHQTDTEAFFGQGTRLTVV.

This clonotype has a count of ten or more. The gene calls are TRBV18 and TRBJ2-5; D call uncertain. The CDR3 loop spans 13 amino acids. Trimming shortened V by 0 bases and J by 0 bases, and 2 bases separated the two germline ends. Germline CDR1 is KGHSH and CDR2 is LQKENI. CDR3 residues: CASSPPNQETQYF. DNA of the CDR3: TGTGCCAGCTCACCACCGAACCAAGAGACCCAGTACTTC.

The genes are TRBV9 and TRBJ2-1; D is perhaps TRBD1 (6 bases). Germline V gives CDR1 SGDLS, CDR2 YYNGEE. The CDR3 spans 15 residues. The V end was cut by 3 bases, the J end by 7 bases, with 17 bases between. The CDR3: CASSEGGAAANEQFF. CDR3 DNA sequence: TGTGCCAGCAGCGAAGGGGGAGCGGCCGCTAATGAGCAGTTCTTC.

This clonotype was observed at least ten times. In DNA form, the CDR3 reads TGTGCCAGCAGTTCGCGAGGGGGGAACACCGGGGAGCTGTTTTTT. This translates into CASSSRGGNTGELFF. This chain joins TRBV27 and TRBJ2-2; maybe TRBD1 (6 bases). This CDR3 spans 15 amino acids. Germline lookup yields CDR1 MNHEY and CDR2 SMNVEV (reference sequence). V was trimmed by 4 bases and J by 1 base, leaving 10 bases between them.

This clonotype showed up many times. V and J are TRBV10-3 and TRBJ1-1; weak D call: TRBD1 (6 bases). The CDR3 covers 13 residues. Trimming took off 7 bases at V and 3 bases at J, with 12 bases between the two ends. The V gene's germline CDR1 is ENHRY and CDR2 SYGVKD. The CDR3 DNA reads TGTGCCATCACTGGGGGGCAGGACACTGAAGCTTTCTTT. Its protein is CAITGGQDTEAFF.

This clonotype occurred a few times. This chain uses TRBV5-1 with TRBJ2-2; D call uncertain. The V gene's germline CDR1 is SGHRS and CDR2 YFSETQ. There are 15 residues in the CDR3. V was shortened by 4 bases and J by 0 bases, with 10 bases between the two germline ends. The CDR3 sequence is CASSPTNTNTGELFF. In DNA, the CDR3 is TGCGCCAGCAGCCCCACAAATACGAACACCGGGGAGCTGTTTTTT.

This clonotype was recorded a few times. This sequence joins TRBV20-1 and TRBJ2-2, with 10 bases fitting TRBD2. The length of the CDR3 is 14 residues. Germline-derived CDR1 and CDR2 are DFQATT and SNEGSKA (reference sequence). Losses at the gene ends were 2 bases for V and 3 bases for J; bases not matched to a gene: 0. The CDR3 sequence is CSARLAGDTGELFF. The CDR3 DNA follows: TGCAGTGCTAGACTAGCGGGAGACACCGGGGAGCTGTTTTTT.

Ten or more counts support this clonotype. V is TRBV13 and J is TRBJ1-2, with D possibly matching TRBD1 (6 bases). The CDR3 is 14 amino acids. Trimming took off 4 bases at V and 4 bases at J, with 13 bases between the two ends. CDR1 is PRHDT and CDR2 is FYEKMQ in the germline V gene (reference sequence). The CDR3 protein is CASSSGDRPYGYTF. The CDR3 DNA follows: TGTGCCAGCAGCTCAGGTGACAGGCCCTATGGCTACACCTTC. The full variable domain, in which reference TRBV13 and TRBJ1-2 provide the parts outside the CDR3, is AAGVIQSPRHLIKEKRETATLKCYPIPRHDTVYWYQQGPGQDPQFLISFYEKMQSDKGSIPDRFSAQQFSDYHSELNMSSLELGDSALYFCASSSGDRPYGYTFGSGTRLTVV.

This clonotype came up a few times. This chain connects TRBV2 to TRBJ2-5; TRBD2 aligns across 14 bases. V was pared by 7 bases and J by 5 bases, with 9 bases of the junction left unmatched. The CDR3 length is 16 residues. Germline lookup yields CDR1 SNHLY and CDR2 FYNNEI. In DNA, the CDR3 is TGTGCCAGCACGCCAATGGGACTAGCGGGAGCTGAGACCCAGTACTTC. Protein: CASTPMGLAGAETQYF.

This clonotype appeared many times. The CDR3 region is CAWERGMRSYTF. The CDR3 coding sequence is TGTGCCTGGGAAAGGGGGATGAGAAGCTACACCTTC. The rearrangement uses TRBV30 and TRBJ1-2; tentative D call: TRBD1 (6 bases). Germline V gene data show CDR1 as GTSNPN and CDR2 as SVGIG (reference sequence). Trimming took off 5 bases at V and 9 bases at J, with 16 bases between the two ends. This CDR3 comprises 12 residues.

As regards this clonotype: A much larger clone differs from this one at a single base, so this may be a read error. This rearrangement joins TRBV27 to TRBJ2-7, with D perhaps TRBD2 (5 bases). The CDR3 covers 16 residues. Germline V gives CDR1 MNHEY, CDR2 SMNVEV (reference sequence). Trimming took off 3 bases at V and 1 base at J, with 16 bases between the two ends. The CDR3: CASSFRTEGFSYEQYF. CDR3 in DNA: TGTGCCAGCAGTTTCAGGACCGAGGGCTTTTCCTACGAGCAGTACTTC.